The rows below give T cell receptor beta chains drawn from one sample of a study of shared clonotypes between healthy human individuals. Data came from immunoSEQ multiplex PCR; TCRdb stores just in-frame clones and leaves some out. The table lists about 2.4 million clones, 90% to 95% of them singletons. The sequencing input was naive CD4+ T cells sorted from blood. The receptor set was obtained from a man between 18 and 35 years old in good health. Each CDR3 is given with its conserved first and last residue. Fields, in order: V gene, clone size, D gene, J gene, CDR3 protein, CDR3 DNA. A D gene is named only where the DNA matches it firmly. Some rows mark clone size as missing; the rest say once, few, many or name a class of expanded clone.

TRBV2	-	-	TRBJ2-7	CASTKSRDRYHYEQYF	TGTGCCAGCACCAAATCCCGTGACAGGTATCACTACGAGCAGTACTTC
TRBV5-8	-	-	TRBJ2-3	CASSLGSSDGDTQYF	TGTGCCAGCAGTTTGGGGTCTTCCGACGGGGATACGCAGTATTTT
TRBV25-1	-	TRBD1	TRBJ1-5	CASSTSGQQNQPQHF	TGTGCCAGCAGTACATCGGGACAGCAAAATCAGCCCCAGCATTTT
TRBV7-3	once	TRBD1	TRBJ1-5	CASSPGTGREQPQHF	TGTGCCAGCAGCCCTGGGACAGGGCGAGAACAGCCCCAGCATTTT
TRBV27	-	-	TRBJ1-6	CASSSSTVPYSYNSPLHF	TGTGCCAGCAGTTCCTCGACCGTCCCTTACTCCTATAATTCACCCCTCCACTTT
TRBV5-5	-	TRBD1	TRBJ1-1	CASSLGEDRVVTEAFF	TGTGCCAGCAGCTTGGGGGAAGACAGGGTAGTCACTGAAGCTTTCTTT
TRBV7-9	once	-	TRBJ2-3	CASTQSGDTQYF	TGTGCCAGCACTCAATCGGGAGATACGCAGTATTTT
TRBV19	-	-	TRBJ1-2	CASTAERNYGYTF	TGTGCCAGTACCGCCGAACGGAACTATGGCTACACCTTC
TRBV5-8	once	-	TRBJ1-1	CASSLYDGIHKNTEAFF	TGTGCCAGCAGCTTGTACGACGGCATCCATAAGAACACTGAAGCTTTCTTT
TRBV9	-	TRBD1	TRBJ2-6	CASSPGGTGSSGANVLTF	TGTGCCAGCAGTCCCGGGGGGACAGGGTCCTCTGGGGCCAACGTCCTGACTTTC
TRBV5-1	-	TRBD1	TRBJ2-7	CASSLRQGAGEQYF	TGCGCCAGCAGCTTGCGCCAGGGGGCGGGAGAGCAGTACTTC
TRBV18	once	TRBD1	TRBJ2-3	CASSPFFRQGGTDTQYF	TGTGCCAGCTCACCATTTTTCCGACAGGGGGGCACAGATACGCAGTATTTT
TRBV5-1	once	TRBD1	TRBJ2-2	CASRDRNTGELFF	TGCGCCAGCCGGGACAGGAACACCGGGGAGCTGTTTTTT
TRBV7-9	-	-	TRBJ2-5	CASSLETQYF	TGTGCCAGCAGCCTGGAGACCCAGTACTTC
TRBV18	-	-	TRBJ2-7	CASSTLGAGSSYEQYF	TGTGCCAGCTCTACCCTTGGGGCTGGGAGCTCCTACGAGCAGTACTTC
TRBV6-1	-	-	TRBJ1-2	CASSAGNANYGYTF	TGTGCCAGCAGTGCAGGGAACGCTAACTATGGCTACACCTTC
TRBV30	-	TRBD1	TRBJ1-4	CAWSGRGRGIDEKLFF	TGTGCCTGGAGTGGAAGGGGGCGGGGAATTGACGAAAAACTGTTTTTT
TRBV2	-	TRBD1	TRBJ2-5	CASRPQGARQETQYF	TGTGCCAGCAGGCCACAGGGGGCAAGACAAGAGACCCAGTACTTC
TRBV27	-	-	TRBJ1-1	CASSPSGGLNTEAFF	TGTGCCAGCAGCCCCAGTGGGGGCTTGAACACTGAAGCTTTCTTT
TRBV18	-	-	TRBJ2-7	CASSPPQRGSYEQYF	TGTGCCAGCTCACCACCTCAGAGAGGCTCCTACGAGCAGTACTTC
TRBV7-2	-	-	TRBJ2-1	CASSLAVGLAGMNEQFF	TGTGCCAGCAGCTTAGCGGTTGGGCTAGCTGGAATGAATGAGCAGTTCTTC
TRBV30	once	TRBD2	TRBJ2-1	CAWSSPSSGSSYNEQFF	TGTGCCTGGAGTTCACCCTCCAGCGGGAGCTCCTACAATGAGCAGTTCTTC
TRBV7-2	-	-	TRBJ2-2	CASSLSFELFF	TGTGCCAGCAGCTTATCATTTGAGCTGTTTTTT
TRBV6-5	-	TRBD2	TRBJ2-7	CASKTSGGAYEQYF	TGTGCCAGCAAGACTAGCGGGGGGGCCTACGAGCAGTACTTC
TRBV30	once	-	TRBJ1-2	CAWSLHPGDNYGYTF	TGTGCCTGGAGTCTTCACCCAGGGGATAACTATGGCTACACCTTC
TRBV2	-	-	TRBJ2-1	CASSGYRENEQFF	TGTGCCAGCAGTGGATACAGGGAGAATGAGCAGTTCTTC
TRBV29-1	few	-	TRBJ1-1	CSGCDRRNTEAFF	TGCAGCGGGTGCGACAGAAGGAACACTGAAGCTTTCTTT
TRBV28	once	TRBD1	TRBJ2-1	CASSSTGGPYNEQFF	TGTGCCAGCAGTTCCACAGGGGGCCCCTACAATGAGCAGTTCTTC
TRBV28	-	TRBD1	TRBJ2-7	CASSETGFLFEQYF	TGTGCCAGCAGTGAGACAGGGTTTTTATTCGAGCAGTACTTC
TRBV2	-	-	TRBJ2-3	CASANEPTDTQYF	TGTGCCAGCGCTAACGAGCCCACAGATACGCAGTATTTT
TRBV9	-	-	TRBJ2-6	CASSVEIGPGANVLTF	TGTGCCAGCAGCGTAGAAATAGGGCCTGGGGCCAACGTCCTGACTTTC
TRBV10-2	-	-	TRBJ1-2	CASSPGDYGYTF	TGCGCCAGCAGCCCAGGGGACTATGGCTACACCTTC
TRBV27	-	-	TRBJ1-5	CASTPVWQGGQPQHF	TGTGCCAGCACCCCGGTGTGGCAGGGTGGTCAGCCCCAGCATTTT
TRBV6-5	-	-	TRBJ1-4	CASSYSGSFGKLFF	TGTGCCAGCAGTTACTCGGGGTCATTCGGGAAACTGTTTTTT
TRBV5-1	-	TRBD1	TRBJ1-1	CASSSRTGGSEAFF	TGCGCCAGCAGCTCGCGGACAGGGGGCTCTGAAGCTTTCTTT
TRBV29-1	-	-	TRBJ2-5	CSVVAGAAETQYF	TGCAGCGTTGTGGCAGGGGCAGCAGAGACCCAGTACTTC
TRBV10-3	-	TRBD2	TRBJ2-1	CAIRQGTSGTYYNEQFF	TGTGCCATAAGACAGGGCACTAGCGGGACCTATTACAATGAGCAGTTCTTC
TRBV30	-	-	TRBJ1-3	CAWTQGTGNTIYF	TGTGCCTGGACCCAGGGAACAGGAAACACCATATATTTT
TRBV5-8	-	-	TRBJ2-7	CASSREGSEQYF	TGTGCCAGCAGCCGTGAGGGATCCGAGCAGTACTTC
TRBV25-1	-	-	TRBJ2-1	CASSDGRSSYNEQFF	TGTGCCAGCAGTGACGGACGGAGCTCCTACAATGAGCAGTTCTTC
TRBV7-9	-	-	TRBJ2-3	CASSLDGGYTDTQYF	TGTGCCAGCAGCTTAGACGGGGGATACACAGATACGCAGTATTTT
TRBV11-2	-	-	TRBJ1-1	CASSHRDGEISNTEAFF	TGTGCCAGCAGCCACCGGGACGGGGAAATCTCGAACACTGAAGCTTTCTTT
TRBV2	-	-	TRBJ1-5	CASSDAGWRQPQHF	TGTGCCAGCAGTGATGCGGGTTGGAGGCAGCCCCAGCATTTT
TRBV7-9	-	-	TRBJ2-5	CASSLAGGRETQYF	TGTGCCAGCAGCTTAGCGGGAGGCCGGGAGACCCAGTACTTC
TRBV5-1	-	TRBD1	TRBJ2-5	CASSAGGRGDQETQYF	TGCGCCAGCAGCGCAGGGGGTCGTGGTGACCAAGAGACCCAGTACTTC
TRBV19	-	-	TRBJ2-3	CASSRGLPGDTQYF	TGTGCCAGTAGTAGGGGACTCCCCGGAGATACGCAGTATTTT
TRBV21-1	few	-	TRBJ2-7	CASSKATGGRQYF	TGTGCCAGCAGCAAAGCGACAGGAGGCAGGCAGTACTTC
TRBV5-4	-	TRBD2	TRBJ2-5	CASSLSSGAETQYF	TGTGCCAGCAGCTTGTCTAGCGGGGCAGAGACCCAGTACTTC
TRBV10-3	-	-	TRBJ1-3	CAISQDGRRNTIYF	TGTGCCATCAGTCAGGACGGTCGTCGAAACACCATATATTTT
TRBV18	-	-	TRBJ1-3	CASSPFEQGVSGNTIYF	TGTGCCAGCTCACCATTCGAACAGGGAGTCTCTGGAAACACCATATATTTT
TRBV6-1	-	-	TRBJ2-6	CASSDRQSGANVLTF	TGTGCCAGCAGTGACAGACAATCCGGGGCCAACGTCCTGACTTTC
TRBV19	once	-	TRBJ1-2	CASSIEVDYGYTF	TGTGCCAGTAGTATAGAAGTCGACTATGGCTACACCTTC